This paragraph reports one TCR beta chain. There are a few counts of this clone. No cognate antigen has been identified for it. The read is 3 residues too short to cover the CDR3 end, so that end is filled in from the germline J gene. The CDR3 spans 15 residues, from the cysteine through the phenylalanine. Part of the CDR3 DNA is given, 36 bases translated from base 1. Taken from the germline V gene, the CDR1 and CDR2 loops are MNHEY and SVGEGT. V and J are trimmed by 6 bases and 2 bases, and the gene matches miss 7 bases of the junction. For sequencing input, CVID and control samples contributed equivalent amounts of genomic DNA. For every sample, a 60 bp segment covering the rearranged TCRbeta CDR3 region was amplified and then sequenced. The immunoSEQ assay, a bias-corrected multiplex PCR combined with high-throughput sequencing, was used for TCRbeta amplification. The authors' analysis ran thus. Each unique nucleotide sequence was treated as a clone and annotated with V, D and J genes, copy number and frequency. Sequences were labeled productive if in frame, and non-productive if out of frame or containing stop codons. Clonality was calculated from Shannon's entropy as previously described. Mean CDR3 Kyte-Doolittle hydropathy was derived from the predicted amino acid sequences of productive clones. Scaled V gene usage was hierarchically clustered using Manhattan distance and complete linkage with the R hclust function. Clone sharing by CDR3 amino acid sequence was assessed by resampling 12 repertoires per group over 100 rounds. The repertoires were searched for more than 65 published EBV-specific and 245 published CMV-specific TCRbeta sequences. A couple of CVID samples yielding fewer than 10,000 sequences were excluded from analysis, leaving more than 35 CVID repertoires. TCRdb re-hosts the immuneACCESS table, in-frame sequences only. Its copies lack some clones; in the studies checked, an unresolved V gene accounts for under half of them, and the cause for the rest is not known. For V, J and clone size, that table is used; D and trimming come from the DNA. The sample features about 52,000 clones, and none is a singleton. The ten most abundant clones make up roughly 5.9% of the sample.

This specimen belongs to a study of T cell clonality in common variable immunodeficiency (dated by TCRdb to about 2015). Points the paper makes about the study in general: Correlations between repertoire features and clinical complications were limited by patient heterogeneity within the CVID cohort. CVID TCRbeta sequences reportedly showed fewer deletions and N-nucleotide insertions and lacked highly modified clones with 13 or more V deletions. TCRbeta clonality was higher in CVID subjects than in healthy controls (t-test p = 0.018), and the increase was most characteristic of about a third of subjects. Although equal DNA input was used, an average of about 81,820 unique sequences per sample was obtained for controls, compared with about 30,000 for CVID samples. The authors noted that sequencing repertoires of T cell subpopulations would be needed to clarify what caused the increased clonality in CVID. CVID subjects shared fewer TCRbeta clones with each other than healthy controls did (p < 0.0001).

Most of the CVID patients and most of the healthy controls were of Caucasian heritage. From each donor, roughly 5 to 9 ml of heparinized peripheral whole blood was collected. Genomic DNA from adults with common variable immune deficiency (CVID) and from healthy adult controls was the source for sequencing TCRbeta CDR3 repertoires. There were about 22 healthy adult volunteers in the control group (approximately 12 female and roughly ten male), ranging in age from roughly 23 to 75 years, with a mean age of around 36. Diluted blood was subjected to density centrifugation over Hypaque 1077 or Ficoll-Paque for isolation of peripheral blood mononuclear cells. Genomic DNA was obtained from unsorted mononuclear cells using either Qiagen column purification or a centrifugation-based method.

The source material was peripheral blood mononuclear cells. This TCR was recovered from a person between 18 and 75 years old in good health. This sequence uses TRBV6-2 or TRBV6-3 and TRBJ2-1; 7 middle bases align to TRBD1. CDR3 bases read: TGTGCCAGCAGGACGGGACAGAGGGCCTACAATGAG. It is translated as CASRTGQRAYNE. The complete CDR3 protein is CASRTGQRAYNEQFF.